Listed below are T cell receptor beta chains from one sample, sequenced in a study of T cells in tumors after PD-1 blockade. Measured with immunoSEQ multiplex PCR; TCRdb has only the in-frame clones, and not every one. The sample lists about 59,000 clones; around 77% were seen once. The sample was PBMCs, taken before anti-PD-1 treatment. These receptor sequences come from a human donor with basal cell carcinoma. Both conserved end residues are trimmed from each CDR3. A D gene is named only where the DNA matches it firmly. Clone sizes are given selectively: once, few, many, or a class where the clone is expanded.

j_call d_call v_call clone_size cdr3_aa
TRBJ2-1 TRBD1 TRBV19 . ASTDRAYSYNEQF
TRBJ1-3 . TRBV2 once ARGEGLTIY
TRBJ2-5 . TRBV21-1 . ASSKALCTFSGGLEETQY
TRBJ2-3 . TRBV5-1 . ASSLDRANMDTQY
TRBJ2-1 . TRBV9 once ASSGIAEQF
TRBJ1-5 . TRBV4-1 . ASSQVVTENQPQH
TRBJ1-3 . TRBV6-1 . ASSAASDLAAGNTIY
TRBJ2-5 . TRBV19 many ASSAGAQLGTQY
TRBJ2-7 . TRBV7-6 . ASSFQGPLHEQY
TRBJ1-6 TRBD1 TRBV7-9 few ASSGQGLNSPLH
TRBJ2-2 TRBD2 TRBV3-1/TRBV3-2 medium-sized ASSQDPPAGVLTGELF
TRBJ2-7 . TRBV4-1 . ASSQSQGFSSYEQY
TRBJ2-7 . TRBV13 . ASSFNQGSYEQY
TRBJ1-6 TRBD1 TRBV9 few ASSFDRGDGSPLH
TRBJ2-5 TRBD2 TRBV9 . ASSPKAGGATQY
TRBJ1-6 . TRBV7-9 few ASSSGSGFYNSPLH
TRBJ2-2 TRBD1 TRBV7-3 once ASSPRTGSTGELF
TRBJ2-1 . TRBV2 few ASSEDPGGLLHNEQF
TRBJ2-3 . TRBV11-3 . ASSLGGGGTDTQY
TRBJ2-3 . TRBV2 . ASSDGRRTDTQY
TRBJ2-3 . TRBV29-1 . SVLFSSTDTQY
TRBJ2-5 . TRBV19 . ASKGGAVQETQY
TRBJ1-1 . TRBV3-1/TRBV3-2 . ASSHGIMNTEAF
TRBJ2-5 TRBD1 TRBV4-1 . ASSLRLEGARETQY
TRBJ2-4 . TRBV2 . ASSESQNIQY
TRBJ2-3 . TRBV2 . ASRGGVNTQY
TRBJ1-4 TRBD1 TRBV2 . ATQLGGSDEKLF
TRBJ2-1 . TRBV5-1 . ASSLGTFFYNEQF
TRBJ1-5 . TRBV6-5 few ASRRRQGNQPQH
TRBJ2-3 . TRBV10-2 . ASSPTAASTDTQY
TRBJ2-7 TRBD1 TRBV7-2 . ASSSYRGGEQY
TRBJ1-4 TRBD1 TRBV5-3 . ARSFRTGGMGNEKLF
TRBJ2-7 TRBD1 TRBV10-2 few ASSEWTGWYEQY
TRBJ2-5 TRBD1 TRBV7-2 . ASSLAGTARTQY
TRBJ1-6 . TRBV7-2 . ASSLVGGSPLH
TRBJ1-3 . TRBV5-6 . ASSTRPGNTIY
TRBJ1-2 . TRBV20-1 . SASRQGEGYGYT
TRBJ2-4 . TRBV23-1 . ASSQVFRAKNIQY
TRBJ2-7 . TRBV27 . ASRRLESPHSSYEQY
TRBJ1-6 . TRBV6-5 . ASTEDTDNSPLH
TRBJ1-5 . TRBV30 . AWSVRGFQPQH
TRBJ2-7 TRBD1 TRBV15 . ATSRGETGHEQY
TRBJ1-5 . TRBV3-1/TRBV3-2 few ASSKATGFQPQH
TRBJ1-4 TRBD1 TRBV5-1 . ASSTGTGTNEKLF
TRBJ2-5 TRBD2 TRBV9 . ASSVGLAGGNRETQY
TRBJ1-2 . TRBV19 . ASSIGGQAGYT
TRBJ2-5 . TRBV2 . ASSEETQY
TRBJ1-2 . TRBV29-1 . SVEWQNYGYT
TRBJ1-1 TRBD1 TRBV6-1 . ASSDMTGGKTEAF
TRBJ2-5 . TRBV20-1 once SASGIFSGTGQETQY
TRBJ2-1 . TRBV14 . ASSPGPVGNVEQF